A single TCR beta chain is shown here with its context. Antigen specificity is unknown. This record belongs to a study of T cell responses to AZD1222 COVID-19 vaccine. Study-wide points: Two AZD1222 administrations were followed by greater Spike-specific TCR breadth and depth. Of spike-specific TCRs, nearly half reportedly target regions left unmutated in variants. White British ancestry dominated among donors, who included more females, and clonal diversity was possibly underestimated. Just six AZD1222 recipients tested seropositive at baseline.

The data were produced by immunoSEQ multiplex PCR, yet TCRdb's version contains in-frame clones alone and is incomplete. The sample includes tens of thousands of clones, 89% of them seen just once. This specimen consisted of peripheral blood, obtained 28 days after the second AZD1222 dose. The source is an adult who received the AZD1222 COVID-19 vaccine.

The CDR3 loop is CASSQARGISYEQYF. The CDR3 DNA reads TGTGCCAGCAGCCAGGCGCGGGGGATCTCCTACGAGCAGTACTTC. This sequence joins TRBV3-1 (or the pseudogene TRBV3-2) and TRBJ2-7, with 7 bases that match TRBD2. With 3 bases clipped from V and 0 bases from J, the junction kept 5 bases outside the gene matches. Germline loops: CDR1 LGHDT, CDR2 YNNKEL (reference sequence). This CDR3 has 15 residues.